The 30 T cell receptor beta chains listed next were all sequenced from one sample in a study of T cells in Graves' hyperthyroidism and ophthalmopathy. Amplified regions were TCR beta CDR3 sequences from RNA transcripts. HTBI primers were the set used in a first-round RT-PCR of the TCR CDR3. TCRdb recomputed calls from the multiplex PCR reads with MiXCR, one row per CDR3 protein. The sample includes a few hundred thousand distinct CDR3 sequences, approximately 13% of them seen just once. Sequencing input: blood. Receptors were obtained from a woman aged 18-29 years with Graves' hyperthyroidism.

This clonotype has a handful of counts. This rearrangement joins TRBV6-1 to TRBJ1-6, with TRBD1 matching over 7 bases. Germline V gives CDR1 MNHNS, CDR2 SASEGT. Trimming cost V 6 bases and J 5 bases; bases outside gene matches: 13. There are 17 residues in the CDR3. This CDR3 reads CASSLKTGPLNNSPLHF. CDR3 DNA sequence: TGTGCCAGCAGCCTAAAGACAGGGCCGTTAAATAATTCACCCCTCCACTTT.

Only a few counts were recorded for this clonotype. The V gene is TRBV5-1, the J gene TRBJ1-2, with a possible D match to TRBD1 (6 bases). The germline V and J ends were trimmed by 0 bases and 8 bases, with 26 bases remaining between them. The germline gives CDR1 SGHRS, CDR2 YFSETQ. CDR3 length: 18 amino acids. The CDR3 loop reads CASSLESMGAPGSLGYTF. CDR3 in DNA: TGCGCCAGCAGCTTGGAGAGTATGGGGGCCCCAGGGTCGCTCGGCTACACCTTC.

This clonotype was recorded only once. The gene calls are TRBV15 and TRBJ1-2; 11 bases fit TRBD1. The CDR3 length is 14 residues. V lost 0 bases and J lost 8; bases outside the gene matches: 2. CDR1 is LNHNV and CDR2 is YYDKDF in the germline V gene (reference sequence). This chain's CDR3 is CATSRDRTGGGYTF. The CDR3 DNA reads TGTGCCACCAGCAGAGACCGGACAGGGGGCGGCTACACCTTC.

The sample holds many counts of this clonotype. This chain links TRBV12-3 or TRBV12-4 with TRBJ2-5, with D perhaps TRBD1 or TRBD2 (6 bases each). Trimming pared 3 bases from V and 9 bases from J, leaving 11 bases between. The CDR3 is 12 residues long. The CDR3 DNA reads TGTGCCAGCAGTTTCTTGGGGGGCCCCCAGTACTTC. It is translated as CASSFLGGPQYF.

The CDR3 region has the DNA TGTGCCAGCAGCTCAGCACTAGCGGGCACAGATACGCAGTATTTT. Amino acid sequence: CASSSALAGTDTQYF. The chain uses TRBV7-9 and TRBJ2-3; 8 bases are a match to TRBD2. V lost 4 bases and J lost 1; bases outside the gene matches: 4. In germline, CDR1 is SEHNR, CDR2 FQNEAQ (reference sequence). The CDR3 has 15 amino acids.

The chain uses TRBV3-1 and TRBJ2-7; TRBD2 aligns across 7 bases. This CDR3 is 15 amino acids long. After removal of 4 bases from V and 0 bases from J, the junction contained 6 bases not matched to a gene. Per the germline V gene, CDR1 is LGHDT and CDR2 is YNNKEL (reference sequence). The CDR3 loop reads CASSLGRDYSYEQYF. CDR3 coding DNA: TGTGCCAGCAGCCTGGGGCGGGACTACTCCTACGAGCAGTACTTC.

CDR3 region: CASSVGGVQETQYF. CDR3 bases: TGTGCCAGCAGCGTCGGAGGGGTCCAAGAGACCCAGTACTTC. The V gene is TRBV9, the J gene TRBJ2-5; TRBD2 might be the D (6 bases). V gave up 2 bases and J gave up 1 base, with 9 bases separating them. The CDR3 length is 14 residues. The germline V gene encodes CDR1 SGDLS and CDR2 YYNGEE.

This clonotype was detected many times. The rearrangement links TRBV6-1 to TRBJ2-3; 7 bases fit TRBD1. The CDR3 length is 14 residues. J was trimmed by 6 bases and V by 5 bases; bases with no gene match: 8. In germline, CDR1 is MNHNS, CDR2 SASEGT. The CDR3 here is CASSRRQGGDTQYF. The DNA for the CDR3 is TGTGCCAGCAGTAGGCGACAGGGCGGGGATACGCAGTATTTT.

This clonotype was detected many times. The chain couples TRBV11-3 to TRBJ1-1, with D possibly being TRBD1 (6 bases). The CDR3 is made up of 13 amino acids. Trimming removed 5 bases from V and 5 bases from J, with 12 bases in between. Germline V gives CDR1 SGHNT, CDR2 YENEEA. CDR3 residues: CASSLRGGTEAFF. The CDR3 nucleotides read TGTGCCAGCAGCCTACGAGGGGGTACTGAAGCTTTCTTT.

The sample holds many counts of this clonotype. The V gene is TRBV12-3 or TRBV12-4, the J gene TRBJ1-2; TRBD1 is a possible D gene (5 bases). The CDR3 is 14 residues long. Trimming removed 6 bases at V and 0 bases at J, with 11 bases between. The CDR3 spells CASRGQDANYGYTF. The CDR3 bases are TGTGCCAGCAGGGGGCAGGACGCTAACTATGGCTACACCTTC.

This clonotype showed up just a few times. This chain uses TRBV9 with TRBJ2-5; perhaps TRBD2 as D (5 bases). CDR1 and CDR2 from the germline V gene are SGDLS and YYNGEE. Between the trimmed V and J ends, which lost 0 bases and 1 base, there was a span of 10 bases. The CDR3 has 15 residues. CDR3: CASSVASGPQETQYF. CDR3 sequence (DNA): TGTGCCAGCAGCGTAGCAAGCGGACCCCAAGAGACCCAGTACTTC.

This clonotype was detected many times. The rearrangement uses TRBV29-1 and TRBJ2-3; 10 positions match TRBD1. Trimming removed 1 base from V and 3 bases from J; junction bases left unmatched: 1. The CDR3 consists of 14 residues. The germline gives CDR1 SQVTM, CDR2 ANQGSEA. CDR3 loop: CSVEGDRGTDTQYF. CDR3 in DNA: TGCAGCGTTGAAGGGGACAGGGGTACAGATACGCAGTATTTT.

This clonotype was detected once. This chain connects TRBV20-1 to TRBJ1-1, with TRBD1 matching over 10 bases. Trimming removed 7 bases from V and 0 bases from J; junction bases left unmatched: 11. CDR3 length: 16 residues. From germline, CDR1 is DFQATT and CDR2 SNEGSKA (reference sequence). CDR3 sequence: CSVSQPGQGMNTEAFF. In nucleotides, the CDR3 is TGCAGTGTTTCCCAACCGGGACAGGGGATGAACACTGAAGCTTTCTTT.

This clonotype appeared a few times. The V and J genes are TRBV20-1 and TRBJ2-1; D is ambiguous. Trimming stripped 1 base from V and 6 bases from J, with 13 bases between. This CDR3 spans 14 amino acids. Germline CDR1 DFQATT, CDR2 SNEGSKA (reference sequence). The CDR3 spells CSARAPASVNEQFF. The CDR3, as DNA: TGCAGTGCTAGAGCACCGGCCAGCGTCAATGAGCAGTTCTTC.

About this clonotype: Here the CDR3 omits its conserved ending phenylalanine or tryptophan, so a read error is the likely source. The chain recombines TRBV28 with TRBJ2-7; 7 nucleotides match TRBD2. Germline V lookup: CDR1 MDHEN, CDR2 SYDVKM. V lost 4 bases, J lost 3 bases, and 12 bases stayed unmatched. This CDR3 is built from 16 residues. CDR3 sequence (DNA): TGTGCCAGCAGTTCGCTGCCGGGGGGAGGCATCTACGAGCAGTACCTC. This encodes CASSSLPGGGIYEQYL.

This clonotype was seen at least ten times. This chain joins TRBV6-1 and TRBJ2-2; maybe TRBD1 (5 bases). Germline V CDR1 and CDR2: MNHNS, SASEGT. Trimming shortened V by 5 bases and J by 3 bases, and 13 bases separated the two germline ends. The CDR3 is 15 amino acids. The CDR3 sequence is CASSYQGADTGELFF. CDR3 nucleotide sequence: TGTGCCAGCAGTTATCAGGGTGCGGACACCGGGGAGCTGTTTTTT.

The sample holds many counts of this clonotype. The rearrangement joins TRBV2 to TRBJ2-7; 7 bases agree with TRBD2. In germline, CDR1 is SNHLY, CDR2 FYNNEI. Germline trimming cut 0 bases from V and 3 bases from J; bases unmatched to any gene: 14. The CDR3 is 18 amino acids. The CDR3 sequence: CASSEALQGGRIVYEQYF. In nucleotides, the CDR3 is TGTGCCAGCAGTGAAGCGCTTCAAGGCGGGAGAATCGTCTACGAGCAGTACTTC.

This clonotype was recorded at least ten times. This chain joins TRBV28 and TRBJ1-2; D gene ambiguous. V lost 6 bases, J lost 7 bases, and 15 bases lay in between. This CDR3 spans 13 amino acids. Germline CDR1 is MDHEN and CDR2 is SYDVKM. In DNA, the CDR3 is TGTGCCAGCAGGAGGGTAGATAAAGGTGGCTACACCTTC. It specifies CASRRVDKGGYTF.

This clonotype was counted ten times or more. The J gene is TRBJ2-5, the V gene TRBV28; D is possibly TRBD1 (6 bases). The V end lost 5 bases, the J end lost 2 bases, and 15 bases lay between the germline ends. Germline V gene lookup returns CDR1 MDHEN and CDR2 SYDVKM. This CDR3 region has 15 residues. CDR3 bases: TGTGCCAGCAGTCAACCCCAGGGGCCTCAAGAGACCCAGTACTTC. This gives the protein CASSQPQGPQETQYF. The complete variable domain, with remaining parts taken from reference TRBV28 and TRBJ2-5, reads DVKVTQSSRYLVKRTGEKVFLECVQDMDHENMFWYRQDPGLGLRLIYFSYDVKMKEKGDIPEGYSVSREKKERFSLILESASTNQTSMYLCASSQPQGPQETQYFGPGTRLLVL.

This clonotype appeared many times. The chain joins TRBV7-3 to TRBJ2-3; 7 bases line up with TRBD2. V was pared by 5 bases and J by 0 bases, with 5 bases of the junction left unmatched. The CDR3 sequence is 15 residues long. Germline CDR1 and CDR2: SGHTA and FQGTGA. The CDR3 bases are TGTGCCAGCAGCGTTAGTAGCGGGAGCACAGATACGCAGTATTTT. Residues: CASSVSSGSTDTQYF. Looking up the rest from reference TRBV7-3 and TRBJ2-3 gives the full variable domain: GAGVSQTPSNKVTEKGKYVELRCDPISGHTALYWYRQSLGQGPEFLIYFQGTGAADDSGLPNDRFFAVRPEGSVSTLKIQRTERGDSAVYLCASSVSSGSTDTQYFGPGTRLTVL.

This clonotype was observed many times. The chain couples TRBV2 to TRBJ2-5; D is unresolved. Between the trimmed V and J ends, which lost 6 bases and 5 bases, there was a span of 16 bases. The germline CDR1 and CDR2 sequences are SNHLY and FYNNEI. The CDR3 is 14 amino acids. The CDR3 is CASRTARPGETQYF. The CDR3 bases are TGTGCCAGCAGGACCGCTCGGCCTGGGGAGACCCAGTACTTC.

This clonotype was seen at least ten times. V is TRBV7-8 and J is TRBJ2-1; D is undetermined. The germline CDR1 and CDR2 sequences are SGHVS and FQNEAQ. The V gene lost 0 bases and the J gene lost 8 bases, with 11 bases spanning the gap. The CDR3 length is 14 residues. CDR3 protein: CASSLAGPWDEQFF. The CDR3 DNA is TGTGCCAGCAGCTTAGCTGGGCCATGGGATGAGCAGTTCTTC.

This clonotype was picked up many times. The chain employs TRBV10-3 and TRBJ2-7; the D gene is possibly TRBD2 (6 bases). This CDR3 contains 12 residues. V gave up 6 bases and J gave up 0 bases, with 6 bases separating them. From germline, CDR1 is ENHRY and CDR2 SYGVKD. This CDR3 is CAISGSSYEQYF. CDR3 DNA: TGTGCCATCAGCGGGAGCTCCTACGAGCAGTACTTC.

This clonotype came up many times. The genes are TRBV7-2 and TRBJ2-3; D is uncertain. The length of the CDR3 is 18 residues. Trimming took off 1 base at V and 0 bases at J, with 17 bases between the two ends. Germline CDR1 reads SGHTA; CDR2 reads FQGNSA. The CDR3 spells CASSLVVVDTASTDTQYF. CDR3 coding DNA: TGTGCCAGCAGCTTAGTAGTAGTAGACACCGCTAGCACAGATACGCAGTATTTT.

This clonotype showed up just a few times. The chain couples TRBV5-6 to TRBJ2-7, with 9 positions matching TRBD2. The J segment lost 6 bases and the V segment lost 2 bases, leaving 6 bases of the junction unmatched. The V gene's germline CDR1 is SGHDT and CDR2 YYEEEE. This CDR3 is built from 14 residues. Written as DNA, the CDR3 is TGTGCCAGCAGCTTAGGAGCGGGAGGAAGCGAGCAGTACTTC. Translating it yields CASSLGAGGSEQYF.

This clonotype has at least ten counts. The CDR3 loop is CAWTPTSLEQYF. The CDR3 DNA follows: TGTGCCTGGACCCCGACTAGCCTCGAGCAGTACTTC. The V call is TRBV30, the J call TRBJ2-7; 7 bases are shared with TRBD2. This CDR3 is 12 amino acids long. The V gene's germline CDR1 is GTSNPN and CDR2 SVGIG (reference sequence). The V and J ends lost 4 bases and 6 bases, in that order; junction bases with no gene match: 6. Supplemented by reference TRBV30 and TRBJ2-7, the full variable domain reads SQTIHQWPATLVQPVGSPLSLECTVEGTSNPNLYWYRQAAGRGLQLLFYSVGIGQISSEVPQNLSASRPQDRQFILSSKKLLLSDSGFYLCAWTPTSLEQYFGPGTRLTVT.

This clonotype was counted a few times. The V gene is TRBV4-1, the J gene TRBJ2-3; no clear D. Germline V gene lookup returns CDR1 MGHRA and CDR2 YSYEKL. V gave up 1 base and J gave up 2 bases, with 1 base separating them. The CDR3 runs to 12 residues. The DNA of the CDR3 is TGCGCCAGCAGCCAAGCCACAGATACGCAGTATTTT. Translation gives CASSQATDTQYF.

There are many counts of this clonotype. The chain is built from TRBV6-2 or TRBV6-3 and TRBJ2-2; unclear D gene. The CDR3 sequence is 11 residues long. Germline V gene lookup returns CDR1 MNHEY and CDR2 SVGEGT. V lost 7 bases and J lost 6, with 6 bases in between. CDR3 in amino acids: CASNRAGELFF. The CDR3 coding sequence is TGTGCCAGCAACCGAGCCGGGGAGCTGTTTTTT.

V and J are TRBV9 and TRBJ2-7; 9 positions agree with TRBD2. CDR1 and CDR2 from the germline V gene are SGDLS and YYNGEE. The CDR3 is made up of 15 amino acids. The J segment lost 4 bases and the V segment lost 0 bases, leaving 5 bases of the junction unmatched. CDR3: CASSVGAGGFYEQYF. DNA of the CDR3: TGTGCCAGCAGCGTAGGAGCGGGAGGTTTTTACGAGCAGTACTTC.

The rearrangement links TRBV6-1 to TRBJ2-4; 7 bases are a match to TRBD1. This CDR3 has 14 residues. V dropped 6 bases and J dropped 10; count of bases not matched to a gene: 12. The germline CDR1 and CDR2 sequences are MNHNS and SASEGT. In nucleotides, the CDR3 is TGTGCCAGCAGCCCGGGACAGCAAGTTGGGATTCAGTACTTC. It translates to CASSPGQQVGIQYF.